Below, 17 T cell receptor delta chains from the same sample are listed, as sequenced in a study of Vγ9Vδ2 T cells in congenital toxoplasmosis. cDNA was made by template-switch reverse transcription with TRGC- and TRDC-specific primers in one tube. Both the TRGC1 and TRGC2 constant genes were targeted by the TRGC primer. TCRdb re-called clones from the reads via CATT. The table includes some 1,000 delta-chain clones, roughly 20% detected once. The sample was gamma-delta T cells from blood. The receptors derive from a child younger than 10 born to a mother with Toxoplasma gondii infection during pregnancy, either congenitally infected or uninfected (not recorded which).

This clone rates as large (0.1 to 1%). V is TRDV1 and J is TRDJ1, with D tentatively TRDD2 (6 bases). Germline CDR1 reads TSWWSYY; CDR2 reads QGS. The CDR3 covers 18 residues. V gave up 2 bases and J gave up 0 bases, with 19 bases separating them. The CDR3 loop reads CALGEFLPWAGYTDKLIF. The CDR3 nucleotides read TGTGCTCTTGGGGAATTTCTTCCTTGGGCTGGATACACCGATAAACTCATCTTT.

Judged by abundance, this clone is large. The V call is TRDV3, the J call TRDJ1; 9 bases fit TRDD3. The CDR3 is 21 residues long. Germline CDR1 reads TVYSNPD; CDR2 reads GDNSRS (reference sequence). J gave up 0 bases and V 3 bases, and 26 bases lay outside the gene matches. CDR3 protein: CALPFTSWGIHASNDTDKLIF. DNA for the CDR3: TGTGCCTTACCCTTTACCTCCTGGGGGATCCACGCGTCCAACGACACCGATAAACTCATCTTT.

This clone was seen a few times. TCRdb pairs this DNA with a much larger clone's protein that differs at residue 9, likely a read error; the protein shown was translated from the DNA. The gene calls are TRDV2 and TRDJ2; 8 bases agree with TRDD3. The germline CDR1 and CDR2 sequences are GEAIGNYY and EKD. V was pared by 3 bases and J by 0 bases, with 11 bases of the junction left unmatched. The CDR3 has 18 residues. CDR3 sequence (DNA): TGTGCCTGTGACGGGGTACTGGGGGTTACGGCTTTGACAGCACAACTCTTCTTT. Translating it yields CACDGVLGVTALTAQLFF.

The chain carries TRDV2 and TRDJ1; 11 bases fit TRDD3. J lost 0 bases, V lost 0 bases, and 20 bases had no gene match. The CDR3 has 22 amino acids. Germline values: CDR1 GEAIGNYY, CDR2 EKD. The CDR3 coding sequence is TGTGCCTGTGACACCGGGTCCCCACTGTGGGGGATACGGAGGGGTTACACCGATAAACTCATCTTT. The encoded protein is CACDTGSPLWGIRRGYTDKLIF.

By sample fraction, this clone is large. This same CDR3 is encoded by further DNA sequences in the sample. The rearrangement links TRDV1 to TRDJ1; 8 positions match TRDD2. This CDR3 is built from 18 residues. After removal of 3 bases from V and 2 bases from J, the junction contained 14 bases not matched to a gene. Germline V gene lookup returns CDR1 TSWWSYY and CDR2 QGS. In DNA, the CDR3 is TGTGCTCTTGGGGAGCTGCCTTCCTATTCGGTTAGGACCGATAAACTCATCTTT. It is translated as CALGELPSYSVRTDKLIF.

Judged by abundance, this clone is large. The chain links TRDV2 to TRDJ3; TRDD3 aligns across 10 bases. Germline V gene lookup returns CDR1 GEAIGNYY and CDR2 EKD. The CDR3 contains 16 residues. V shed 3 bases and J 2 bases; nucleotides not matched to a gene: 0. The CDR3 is CACDWGIPWDTRQMFF. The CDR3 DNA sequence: TGTGCCTGTGACTGGGGGATACCCTGGGACACCCGACAGATGTTTTTC.

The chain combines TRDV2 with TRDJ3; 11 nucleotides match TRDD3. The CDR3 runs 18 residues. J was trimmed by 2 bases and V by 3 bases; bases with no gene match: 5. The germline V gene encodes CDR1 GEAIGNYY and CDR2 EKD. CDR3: CACDPLLGDTWDTRQMFF. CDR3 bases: TGTGCCTGTGACCCCCTACTGGGGGATACCTGGGACACCCGACAGATGTTTTTC.

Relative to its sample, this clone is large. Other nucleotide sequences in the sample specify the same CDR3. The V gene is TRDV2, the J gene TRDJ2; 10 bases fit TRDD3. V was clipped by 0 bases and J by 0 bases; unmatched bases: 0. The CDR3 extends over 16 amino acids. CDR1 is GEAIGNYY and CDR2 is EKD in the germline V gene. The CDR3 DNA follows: TGTGCCTGTGACACCCTGGGGGATACTTTGACAGCACAACTCTTCTTT. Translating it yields CACDTLGDTLTAQLFF.

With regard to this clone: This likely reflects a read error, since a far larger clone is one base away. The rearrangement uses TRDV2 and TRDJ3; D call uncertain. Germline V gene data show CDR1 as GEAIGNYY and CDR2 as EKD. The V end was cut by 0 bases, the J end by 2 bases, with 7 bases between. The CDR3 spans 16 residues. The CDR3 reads CACDTVLAWDTRQMFF. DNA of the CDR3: TGTGCCTGTGACACCGTACTCGCCTGGGACACCCGACAGATGTTTTTC.

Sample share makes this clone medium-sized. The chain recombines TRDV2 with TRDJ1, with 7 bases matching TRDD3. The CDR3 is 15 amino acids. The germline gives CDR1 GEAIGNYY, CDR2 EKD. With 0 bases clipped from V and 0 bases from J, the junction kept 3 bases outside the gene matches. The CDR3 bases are TGTGCCTGTGACACCGGGGGATCGTACACCGATAAACTCATCTTT. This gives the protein CACDTGGSYTDKLIF.

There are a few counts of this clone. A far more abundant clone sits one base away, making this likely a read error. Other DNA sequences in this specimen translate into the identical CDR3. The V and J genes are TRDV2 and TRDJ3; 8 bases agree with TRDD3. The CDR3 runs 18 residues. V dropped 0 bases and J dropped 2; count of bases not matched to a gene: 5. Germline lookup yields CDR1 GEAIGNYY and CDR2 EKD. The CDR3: CACDTWGIGAWDTRQMFF. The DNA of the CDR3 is TGTGCCTGTGACACCTGGGGGATTGGTGCCTGGGACACCCGACAGATGTTTTTC.

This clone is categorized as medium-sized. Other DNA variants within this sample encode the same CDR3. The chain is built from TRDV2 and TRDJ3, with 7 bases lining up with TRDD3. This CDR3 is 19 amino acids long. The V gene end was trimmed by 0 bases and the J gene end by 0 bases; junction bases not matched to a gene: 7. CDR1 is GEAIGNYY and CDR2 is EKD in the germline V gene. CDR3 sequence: CACDTLTGDPSWDTRQMFF. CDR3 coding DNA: TGTGCCTGTGACACCTTAACTGGGGACCCCTCCTGGGACACCCGACAGATGTTTTTC.

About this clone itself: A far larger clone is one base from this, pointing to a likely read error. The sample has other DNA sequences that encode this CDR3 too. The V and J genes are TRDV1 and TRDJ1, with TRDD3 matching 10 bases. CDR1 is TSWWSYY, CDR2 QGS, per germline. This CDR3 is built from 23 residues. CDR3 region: CALGELLFPPSMLLGDRIWGLIF. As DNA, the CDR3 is TGTGCTCTCGGGGAACTGCTATTTCCCCCTTCGATGCTACTGGGGGATCGGATCTGGGGACTCATCTTT.

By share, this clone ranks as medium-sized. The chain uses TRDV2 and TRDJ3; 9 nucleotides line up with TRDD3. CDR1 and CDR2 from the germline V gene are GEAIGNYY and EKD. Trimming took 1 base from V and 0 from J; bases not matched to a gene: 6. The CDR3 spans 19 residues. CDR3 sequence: CACDTLYWGSSWDTRQMFF. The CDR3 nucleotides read TGTGCCTGTGACACTTTGTACTGGGGGAGCTCCTGGGACACCCGACAGATGTTTTTC.

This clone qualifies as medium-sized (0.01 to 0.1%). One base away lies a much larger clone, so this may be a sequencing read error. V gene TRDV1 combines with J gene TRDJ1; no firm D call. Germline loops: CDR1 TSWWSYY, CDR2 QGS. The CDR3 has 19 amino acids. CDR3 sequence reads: CALREFLNLIDLYTDKLIF. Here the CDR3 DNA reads TGTGCTCTTAGGGAATTTTTAAATTTGATTGACTTGTACACCGATAAACTCATCTTT.

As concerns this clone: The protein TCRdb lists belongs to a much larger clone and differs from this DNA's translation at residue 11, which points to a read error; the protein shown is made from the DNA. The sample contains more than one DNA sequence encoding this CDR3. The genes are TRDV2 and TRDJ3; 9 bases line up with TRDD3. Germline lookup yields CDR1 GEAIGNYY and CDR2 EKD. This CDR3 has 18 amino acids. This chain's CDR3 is CACDTGGYSSRDTRQMFF. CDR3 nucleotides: TGTGCCTGTGACACCGGGGGATACAGCTCCCGGGACACCCGACAGATGTTTTTC.

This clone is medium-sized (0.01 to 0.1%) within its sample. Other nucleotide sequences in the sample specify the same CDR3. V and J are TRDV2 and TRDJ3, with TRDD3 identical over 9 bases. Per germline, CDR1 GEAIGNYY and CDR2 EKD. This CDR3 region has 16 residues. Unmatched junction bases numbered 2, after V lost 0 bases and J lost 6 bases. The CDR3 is CACDTWGIKDTRQMFF. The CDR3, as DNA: TGTGCCTGTGACACCTGGGGGATAAAGGACACCCGACAGATGTTTTTC.